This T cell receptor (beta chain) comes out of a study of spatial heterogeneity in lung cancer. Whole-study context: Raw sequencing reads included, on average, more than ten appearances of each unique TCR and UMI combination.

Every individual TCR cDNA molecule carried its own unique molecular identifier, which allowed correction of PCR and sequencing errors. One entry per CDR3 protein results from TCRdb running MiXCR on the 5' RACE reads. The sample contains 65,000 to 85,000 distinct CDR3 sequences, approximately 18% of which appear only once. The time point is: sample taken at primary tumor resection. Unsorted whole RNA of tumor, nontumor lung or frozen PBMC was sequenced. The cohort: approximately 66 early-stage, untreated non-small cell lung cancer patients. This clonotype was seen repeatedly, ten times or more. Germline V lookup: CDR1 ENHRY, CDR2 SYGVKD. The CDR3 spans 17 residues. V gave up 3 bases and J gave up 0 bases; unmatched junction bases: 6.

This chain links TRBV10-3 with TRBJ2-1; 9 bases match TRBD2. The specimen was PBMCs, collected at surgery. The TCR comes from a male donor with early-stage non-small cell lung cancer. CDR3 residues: CAISERSSGSSYNEQFF. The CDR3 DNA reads TGTGCCATCAGTGAAAGGAGTAGCGGGAGCTCCTACAATGAGCAGTTCTTC.